This T cell receptor beta chain was recovered during a study of T cells in localized non-small cell lung cancer. Only in-frame clones appear in the TCRdb table, and some are missing; sequencing was by immunoSEQ multiplex PCR. The table shows about 52,000 clones, with roughly 86% occurring only once. On this clone itself: What it binds is unknown.

Findings and limits, study-wide: There were a median roughly 60 of the top 100 tumor clones appearing in adjacent lung.

V lost 0 bases and J lost 9, with 19 bases in between. Per the germline V gene, CDR1 is SGHRS and CDR2 is YFSETQ. The CDR3 is 16 residues long. The starting material was PBMCs, obtained before any cancer treatment. This rearrangement joins TRBV5-1 to TRBJ2-1, with a possible D match to TRBD1 (6 bases). This TCR was sampled from a female donor with stage II lung adenocarcinoma. CDR3 in amino acids: CASSLGQGGLILEQFF. The DNA of the CDR3 is TGCGCCAGCAGCTTGGGGCAAGGGGGTCTGATCCTTGAGCAGTTCTTC.